This section outlines one TCR beta chain sequence together with its context. This clone's antigen is unknown. No quality values exist for individual bases; no much larger clone is one base distant. The immunoSEQ platform was used to carry out deep TCRbeta sequencing. Concerning the study's data processing: For further analysis, only productive rearrangements were exported from the immunoSEQ Analyzer. T cell phenotypes were assigned to bulk TCRbeta clonotypes by matching the clonotypes to single-cell RNA+TCR-seq clones with the same TCRbeta sequence. Tumor enrichment of a clone was calculated by dividing the clone's tumor frequency by the clone's PBMC frequency, both taken from bulk TCR sequencing. TCRs were grouped by GLIPH into specificity groups, defined as clusters of distinct TCRs likely recognizing common antigens via shared CDR3 motifs. TCRdb re-hosts the immuneACCESS table, in-frame sequences only. Its copies lack some clones; in the studies checked, an unresolved V gene accounts for under half of them, and the cause for the rest is not known. V and J calls and clone size are given by that table; D and trimming were obtained from the DNA. For this sample the table gives fewer than 50,000 clones, of which approximately 81% were detected only once. 4% to 4.5% of the sample is held by the ten biggest clonotypes.

The data are from a study of T cells in tumors after PD-1 blockade (dated by TCRdb to about 2019). For context, the study as a whole: Patients were excluded if they had prior checkpoint blockade, use of systemic immunosuppressants, or recent radiotherapy or other anti-cancer therapy within 4 weeks. While on anti-PD-1 treatment, some of the patients also continued taking daily vismodegib 150 mg. On average, peripheral blood samples yielded 35,000 to 45,000 unique clonotypes and approximately 110,000 TCR templates (range roughly 24,000-270,000). Using site-matched tumors from BCC or SCC patients sampled before and after anti-PD-1 therapy, the study carried out paired single-cell RNA and TCR sequencing. RECIST version 1.1 was the standard used to evaluate clinical response. Bulk TCR sequencing was performed on fewer than 13 peripheral blood samples from four to six patients to compare blood and tumor clonotypes. Treatment consisted of either cemiplimab 350 mg every 2 weeks or pembrolizumab 200 mg every 3 weeks. Findings and caveats that apply to the study as a whole: The source of novel T cell clones was not identified, and lymphoid organs or rare unexpanded clones within the tumor or the tumor periphery could be included among the possible sources. Around 41% of tumor TCR clonotypes were found in blood, and some novel exhausted tumor clones appeared in pre-treatment blood, suggesting peripheral recruitment.

The sample's time point label, in plain terms: before anti-PD-1 therapy. Genomic DNA extracted from tumor biopsies or peripheral blood was used for bulk TCRbeta sequencing, with input ranging from about 616 ng to 6,500 ng. Every patient was a poor candidate for surgical resection and had histologically proven advanced or metastatic basal or squamous cell carcinoma. Of the approximately 12 patients in the basal cell carcinoma cohort, several underwent bulk tumor TCR sequencing. In the germline V gene, CDR1 corresponds to SGHRS and CDR2 to YFSETQ. The CDR3 starts with the cysteine, ends with the phenylalanine, and has 16 residues. CDR3 DNA only is kept here, 48 bases in frame from base 1. V is clipped by 4 bases and J by 1 base, and the sequence between their germline boundaries is 18 bases long.

The receptor's source is a human donor with basal cell carcinoma. The chain was built from TRBV5-1 and TRBJ2-7; 6 matching bases give a weak D call of TRBD2. Source: PBMCs, taken before anti-PD-1 treatment. The CDR3 is CASSRNPGGGSYEQYF. The nucleotide sequence is given as TGCGCCAGCAGCCGCAACCCCGGGGGAGGTTCCTACGAGCAGTACTTC.